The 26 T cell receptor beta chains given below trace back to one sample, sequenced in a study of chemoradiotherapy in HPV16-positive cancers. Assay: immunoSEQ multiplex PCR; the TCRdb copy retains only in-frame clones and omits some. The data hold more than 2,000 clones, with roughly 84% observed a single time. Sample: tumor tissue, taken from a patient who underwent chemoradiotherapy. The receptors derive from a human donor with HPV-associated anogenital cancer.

DNA for the CDR3: TGTGCCAGCAGTTACCTACAGGGGCCGGATGGCTACACCTTC. Encoded protein: CASSYLQGPDGYTF. The J gene is TRBJ1-2, the V gene TRBV6-5; 7 bases map to TRBD1. V lost 2 bases and J lost 6; bases outside the gene matches: 6. CDR3 length equals 14 residues. Germline assignment: CDR1 MNHEY and CDR2 SVGAGI.

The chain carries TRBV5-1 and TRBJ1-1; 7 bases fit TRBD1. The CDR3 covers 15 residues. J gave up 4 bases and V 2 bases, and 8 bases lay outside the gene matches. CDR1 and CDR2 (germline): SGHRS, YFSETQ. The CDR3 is CASSLIQGRGTEAFF. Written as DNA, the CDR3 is TGCGCCAGCAGCTTAATACAGGGGAGGGGCACTGAAGCTTTCTTT.

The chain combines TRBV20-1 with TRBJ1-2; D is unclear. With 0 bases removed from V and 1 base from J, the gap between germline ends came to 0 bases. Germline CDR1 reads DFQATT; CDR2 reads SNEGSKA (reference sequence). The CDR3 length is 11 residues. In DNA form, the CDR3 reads TGCAGTGCTAGAGATAACTATGGCTACACCTTC. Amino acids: CSARDNYGYTF.

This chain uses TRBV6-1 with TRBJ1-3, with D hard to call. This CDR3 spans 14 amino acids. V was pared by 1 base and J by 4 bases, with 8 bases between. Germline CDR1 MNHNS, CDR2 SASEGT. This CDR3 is CASSEVLPGNTIYF. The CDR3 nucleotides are TGTGCCAGCAGTGAAGTCCTACCAGGAAACACCATATATTTT.

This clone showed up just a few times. The CDR3 sequence: CASSATLHSYNSPLHF. CDR3 DNA sequence: TGTGCCAGCAGTGCGACCCTACACTCCTATAATTCACCCCTCCACTTT. The chain has TRBV6-1 and TRBJ1-6; D not certain. Germline values: CDR1 MNHNS, CDR2 SASEGT. This CDR3 spans 16 amino acids. V lost 4 bases and J lost 0, with 10 bases in between.

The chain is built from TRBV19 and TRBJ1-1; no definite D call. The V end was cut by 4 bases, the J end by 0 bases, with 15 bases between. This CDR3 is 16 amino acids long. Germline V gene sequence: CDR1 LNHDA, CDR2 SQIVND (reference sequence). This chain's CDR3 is CASSTGYSAMNTEAFF. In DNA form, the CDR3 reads TGTGCCAGTAGTACGGGATACAGTGCTATGAACACTGAAGCTTTCTTT.

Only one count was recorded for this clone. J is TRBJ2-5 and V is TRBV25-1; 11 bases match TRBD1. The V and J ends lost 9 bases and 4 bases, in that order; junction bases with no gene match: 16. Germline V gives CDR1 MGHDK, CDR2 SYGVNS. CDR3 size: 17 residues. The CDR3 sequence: CASGGFLRTGGVETQYF. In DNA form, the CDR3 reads TGTGCCAGTGGCGGTTTTCTTCGGACAGGGGGCGTAGAGACCCAGTACTTC.

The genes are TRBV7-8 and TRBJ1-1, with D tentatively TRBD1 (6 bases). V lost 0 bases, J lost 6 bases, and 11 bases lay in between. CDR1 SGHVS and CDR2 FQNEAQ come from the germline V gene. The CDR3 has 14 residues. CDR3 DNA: TGTGCCAGCAGCTTAGCGGGGGCAGGCGCTGAAGCTTTCTTT. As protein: CASSLAGAGAEAFF.

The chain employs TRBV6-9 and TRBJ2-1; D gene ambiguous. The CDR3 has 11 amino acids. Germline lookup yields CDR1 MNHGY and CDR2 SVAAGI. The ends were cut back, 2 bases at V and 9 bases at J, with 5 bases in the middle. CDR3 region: CASSYNGEQFF. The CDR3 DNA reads TGTGCCAGCAGTTATAACGGTGAGCAGTTCTTC.

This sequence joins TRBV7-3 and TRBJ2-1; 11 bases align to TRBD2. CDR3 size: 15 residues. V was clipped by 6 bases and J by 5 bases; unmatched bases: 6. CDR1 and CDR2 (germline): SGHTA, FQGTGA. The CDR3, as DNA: TGTGCCAGCAGTTTACTAGCGGGAGTTCACAATGAGCAGTTCTTC. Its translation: CASSLLAGVHNEQFF.

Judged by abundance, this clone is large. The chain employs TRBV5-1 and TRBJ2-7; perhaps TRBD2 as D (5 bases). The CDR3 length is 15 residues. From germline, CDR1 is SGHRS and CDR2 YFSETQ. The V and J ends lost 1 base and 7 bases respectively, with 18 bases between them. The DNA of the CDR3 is TGCGCCAGCAGCTTGTCCGGACGGGGAACGTGGGAGCAGTACTTC. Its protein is CASSLSGRGTWEQYF. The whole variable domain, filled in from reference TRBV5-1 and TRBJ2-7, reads KAGVTQTPRYLIKTRGQQVTLSCSPISGHRSVSWYQQTPGQGLQFLFEYFSETQRNKGNFPGRFSGRQFSNSRSEMNVSTLELGDSALYLCASSLSGRGTWEQYFGPGTRLTVT.

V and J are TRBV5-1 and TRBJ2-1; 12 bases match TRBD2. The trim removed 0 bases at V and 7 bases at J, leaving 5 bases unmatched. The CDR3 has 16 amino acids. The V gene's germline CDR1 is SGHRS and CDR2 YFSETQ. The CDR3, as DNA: TGCGCCAGCAGCTTGGCCGCGACTAGCGGGAGTAATGAGCAGTTCTTC. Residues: CASSLAATSGSNEQFF.

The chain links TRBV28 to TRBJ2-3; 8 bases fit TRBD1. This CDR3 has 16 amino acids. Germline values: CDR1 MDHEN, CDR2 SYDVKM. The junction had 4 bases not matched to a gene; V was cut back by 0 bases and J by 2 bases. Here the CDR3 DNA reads TGTGCCAGCAGTTTATGGACAGGGGTAACCACAGATACGCAGTATTTT. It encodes CASSLWTGVTTDTQYF.

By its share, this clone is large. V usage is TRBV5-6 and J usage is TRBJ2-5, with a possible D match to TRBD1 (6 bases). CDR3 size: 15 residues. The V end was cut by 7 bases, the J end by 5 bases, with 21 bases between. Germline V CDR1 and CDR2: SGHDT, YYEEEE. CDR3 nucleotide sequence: TGTGCCAGCGCGAAAGAAGGGCAGGGGCTGGAGACCCAGTACTTC. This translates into CASAKEGQGLETQYF.

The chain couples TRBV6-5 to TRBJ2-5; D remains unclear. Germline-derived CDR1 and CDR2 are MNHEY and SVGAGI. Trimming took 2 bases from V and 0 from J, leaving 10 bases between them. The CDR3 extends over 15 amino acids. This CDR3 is CASSYTDGYQETQYF. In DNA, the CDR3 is TGTGCCAGCAGTTACACCGACGGGTACCAAGAGACCCAGTACTTC.

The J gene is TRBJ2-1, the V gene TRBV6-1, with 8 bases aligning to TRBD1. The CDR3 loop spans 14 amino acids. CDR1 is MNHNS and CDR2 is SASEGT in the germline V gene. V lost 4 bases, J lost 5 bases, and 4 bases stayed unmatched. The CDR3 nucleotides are TGTGCCAGCAGTGGGAGGACAGGGCACAATGAGCAGTTCTTC. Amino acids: CASSGRTGHNEQFF.

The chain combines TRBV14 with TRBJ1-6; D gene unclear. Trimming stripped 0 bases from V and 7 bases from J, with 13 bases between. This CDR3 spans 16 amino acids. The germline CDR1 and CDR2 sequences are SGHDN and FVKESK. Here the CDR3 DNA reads TGTGCCAGCAGCCAAGATCTGCAGCTATCAAATTCACCCCTCCACTTT. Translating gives CASSQDLQLSNSPLHF. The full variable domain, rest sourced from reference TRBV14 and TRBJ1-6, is EAGVTQFPSHSVIEKGQTVTLRCDPISGHDNLYWYRRVMGKEIKFLLHFVKESKQDESGMPNNRFLAERTGGTYSTLKVQPAELEDSGVYFCASSQDLQLSNSPLHFGNGTRLTVT.

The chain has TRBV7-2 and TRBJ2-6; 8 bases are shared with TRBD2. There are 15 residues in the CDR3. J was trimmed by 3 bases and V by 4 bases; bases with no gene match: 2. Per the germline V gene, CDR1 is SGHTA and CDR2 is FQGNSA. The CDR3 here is CASSYLAGGANVLTF. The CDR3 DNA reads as TGTGCCAGCAGCTATCTAGCGGGTGGGGCCAACGTCCTGACTTTC.

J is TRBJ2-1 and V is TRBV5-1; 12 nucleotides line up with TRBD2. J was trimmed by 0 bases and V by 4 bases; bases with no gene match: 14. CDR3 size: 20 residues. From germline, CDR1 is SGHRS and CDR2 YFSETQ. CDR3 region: CASSLLTSGGRISSYNEQFF. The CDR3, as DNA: TGCGCCAGCAGCCTCCTGACTAGCGGGGGCCGTATAAGCTCCTACAATGAGCAGTTCTTC.

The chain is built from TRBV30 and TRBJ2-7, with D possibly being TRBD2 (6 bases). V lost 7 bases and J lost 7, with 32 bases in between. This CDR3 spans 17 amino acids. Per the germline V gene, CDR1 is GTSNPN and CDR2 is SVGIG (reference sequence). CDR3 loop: CAYTNKSLRDSQGEQYV. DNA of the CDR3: TGTGCCTATACGAATAAGAGCTTGCGGGACTCCCAAGGTGAGCAGTACGTC.

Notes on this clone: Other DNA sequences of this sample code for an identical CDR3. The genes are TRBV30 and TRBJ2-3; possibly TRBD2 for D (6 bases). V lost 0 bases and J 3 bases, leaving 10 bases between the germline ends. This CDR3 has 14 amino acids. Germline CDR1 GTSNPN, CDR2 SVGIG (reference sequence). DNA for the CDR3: TGTGCCTGGAGTGTAGGTGCGGGAACAGATACGCAGTATTTT. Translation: CAWSVGAGTDTQYF.

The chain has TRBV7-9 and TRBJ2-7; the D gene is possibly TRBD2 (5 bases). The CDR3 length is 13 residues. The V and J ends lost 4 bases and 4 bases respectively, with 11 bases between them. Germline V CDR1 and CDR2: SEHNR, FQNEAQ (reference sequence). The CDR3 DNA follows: TGTGCCAGCAGCTCACTAGACACGTACGAGCAGTACTTC. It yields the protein CASSSLDTYEQYF.

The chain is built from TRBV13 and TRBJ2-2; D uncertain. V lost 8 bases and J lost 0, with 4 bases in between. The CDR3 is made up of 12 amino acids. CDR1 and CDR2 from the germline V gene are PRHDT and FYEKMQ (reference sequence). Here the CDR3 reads CASRTNTGELFF. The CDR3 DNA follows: TGTGCCAGCCGGACGAACACCGGGGAGCTGTTTTTT.

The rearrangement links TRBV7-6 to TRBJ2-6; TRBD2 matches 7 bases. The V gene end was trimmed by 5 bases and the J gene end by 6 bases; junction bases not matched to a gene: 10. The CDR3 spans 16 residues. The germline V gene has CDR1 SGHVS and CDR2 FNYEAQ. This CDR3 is CASSPLSGVEANVLTF. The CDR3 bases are TGTGCCAGCAGCCCCCTAAGCGGGGTGGAGGCCAACGTCCTGACTTTC.

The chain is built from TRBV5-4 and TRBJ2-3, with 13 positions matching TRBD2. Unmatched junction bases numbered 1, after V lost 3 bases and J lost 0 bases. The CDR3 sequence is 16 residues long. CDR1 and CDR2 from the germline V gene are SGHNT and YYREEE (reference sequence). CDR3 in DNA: TGTGCCAGCAGCTGGGGACTAGCGGGGAGCACAGATACGCAGTATTTT. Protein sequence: CASSWGLAGSTDTQYF.

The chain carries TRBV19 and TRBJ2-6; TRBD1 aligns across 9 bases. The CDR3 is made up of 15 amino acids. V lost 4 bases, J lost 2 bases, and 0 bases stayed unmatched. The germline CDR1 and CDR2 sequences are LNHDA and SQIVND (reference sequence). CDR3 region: CASSRQGAGANVLTF. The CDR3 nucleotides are TGTGCCAGTAGTAGACAGGGGGCTGGGGCCAACGTCCTGACTTTC.